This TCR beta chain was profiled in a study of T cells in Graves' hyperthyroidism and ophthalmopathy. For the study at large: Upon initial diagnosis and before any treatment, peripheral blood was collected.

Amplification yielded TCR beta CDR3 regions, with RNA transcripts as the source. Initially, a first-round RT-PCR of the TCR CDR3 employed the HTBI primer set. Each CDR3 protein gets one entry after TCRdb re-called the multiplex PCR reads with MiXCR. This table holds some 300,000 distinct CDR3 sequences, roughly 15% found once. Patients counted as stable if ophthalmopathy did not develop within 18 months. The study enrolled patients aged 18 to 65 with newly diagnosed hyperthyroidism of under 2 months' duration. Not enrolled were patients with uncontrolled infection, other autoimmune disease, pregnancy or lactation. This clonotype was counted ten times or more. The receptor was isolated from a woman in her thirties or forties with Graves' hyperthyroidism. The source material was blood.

Written as DNA, the CDR3 is TGTGCCAGCAGCAACGGACAGGGGGGGCACAATGAGCAGTTCTTC. It translates to CASSNGQGGHNEQFF. The rearrangement links TRBV7-3 to TRBJ2-1, with 10 bases that match TRBD1. The CDR3 has 15 residues. Per germline, CDR1 SGHTA and CDR2 FQGTGA. V lost 5 bases to trimming and J lost 5 bases; unmatched junction nucleotides: 6.